These 12 T cell receptor beta chains originate from one sample sequenced in a study of OX40 agonist ivuxolimab in advanced cancers. Measured with immunoSEQ multiplex PCR; TCRdb has only the in-frame clones, and not every one. The data show tens of thousands of clones, with around 80% seen just once and approximately 3.1% held by the top ten. The sample here was CD4+ or CD8+ T cells sorted from blood, taken in a trial of the OX40 agonist ivuxolimab. The receptor set was obtained from an adult with an advanced solid tumor such as melanoma, head and neck, liver or kidney cancer.

With regard to this clone: Sequence at one end of the junction differs from germline and may be a read error. The gene calls are TRBV28 and TRBJ1-2; D possibly corresponds to TRBD1 (6 bases). CDR1 MDHEN and CDR2 SYDVKM come from the germline V gene. The CDR3 contains 13 residues. CDR3 protein: CASNNGGTQANHF. Written as DNA, the CDR3 is TGTGCCAGCAACAACGGAGGGACACAGGCCAACCACTTC.

The CDR3 DNA reads TGTGCCAGCATCAGACTTGCCTACAATGAGCAGTTCTTC. This codes for CASIRLAYNEQFF. The rearrangement links TRBV2 to TRBJ2-1; D unresolved. This CDR3 has 13 amino acids. The ends were cut back, 7 bases at V and 2 bases at J, with 9 bases in the middle. Germline values: CDR1 SNHLY, CDR2 FYNNEI.

The chain is built from TRBV7-9 and TRBJ2-1, with 7 bases identical to TRBD2. Germline lookup yields CDR1 SEHNR and CDR2 FQNEAQ (reference sequence). The junction had 12 bases not matched to a gene; V was cut back by 5 bases and J by 8 bases. This CDR3 region has 15 residues. CDR3 sequence (DNA): TGTGCCAGCAGCCTCGGGCTAGCGGAGGGGTATGAGCAGTTCTTC. Its protein product is CASSLGLAEGYEQFF.

CDR3 DNA sequence: TGTGCCAGCAGGAGGACGCAAACAGGCTATGGCTACACCTTC. Its protein product is CASRRTQTGYGYTF. The J gene is TRBJ1-2, the V gene TRBV10-3, with D maybe TRBD1 (5 bases). Trimming removed 10 bases at V and 4 bases at J, with 19 bases between. The CDR3 has 14 residues. Germline V gene lookup returns CDR1 ENHRY and CDR2 SYGVKD.

V gene TRBV7-2 combines with J gene TRBJ2-7; D may be TRBD2 (5 bases). This CDR3 has 14 amino acids. V shed 3 bases and J shed 5 bases, with 14 bases lying between them. Germline V gene data show CDR1 as SGHTA and CDR2 as FQGNSA. The CDR3 DNA is TGTGCCAGCAGCTTTGCCCTAGCTGTCGACGAGCAGTACTTC. Its translation is CASSFALAVDEQYF.

Details on this clone: Relative to the germline gene, one junction end is altered; a read error may explain this. This chain links TRBV5-1 with TRBJ2-1; 9 bases fit TRBD2. Per germline, CDR1 SGHRS and CDR2 YFSETQ. The length of the CDR3 is 16 residues. CDR3 sequence reads: CASGLISGSDRNEQFF. Here the CDR3 DNA reads TGCGCCAGCGGCTTAATTAGCGGGAGCGATCGGAATGAGCAGTTCTTC.

The gene calls are TRBV30 and TRBJ2-3; D perhaps matches TRBD1 (6 bases). V lost 3 bases to trimming and J lost 6 bases, with 13 bases between them. The germline gives CDR1 GTSNPN, CDR2 SVGIG (reference sequence). The CDR3 covers 13 residues. The CDR3 DNA sequence: TGTGCCTGGAGCTTGGGGGCAGGGGATACGCAGTATTTT. Translation gives CAWSLGAGDTQYF.

CDR3 residues: CASSDRVGDQPQHF. CDR3 DNA sequence: TGTGCCAGTAGTGACAGGGTGGGGGATCAGCCCCAGCATTTT. This chain links TRBV19 with TRBJ1-5, with 7 bases matching TRBD1. Trimming at V came to 5 bases and at J to 5 bases, leaving 6 bases not matched to a gene. CDR3 size: 14 residues. The germline CDR1 and CDR2 sequences are LNHDA and SQIVND (reference sequence).

Only a few counts were recorded for this clone. This chain uses TRBV18 with TRBJ2-2; maybe TRBD1 (5 bases). V lost 6 bases and J lost 5, with 16 bases in between. Germline V gene data show CDR1 as KGHSH and CDR2 as LQKENI. This CDR3 contains 15 residues. CDR3 loop: CASSTGRVGTGELFF. Here the CDR3 DNA reads TGTGCCAGCTCCACAGGACGGGTCGGGACCGGGGAGCTGTTTTTT.

The chain couples TRBV18 to TRBJ2-1; 9 bases align to TRBD1. The germline V gene encodes CDR1 KGHSH and CDR2 LQKENI. This CDR3 is 15 amino acids long. V dropped 3 bases and J dropped 0; count of bases not matched to a gene: 0. For the CDR3, the DNA is TGTGCCAGCTCACCGGGACAGGGCTCCTACAATGAGCAGTTCTTC. Translation: CASSPGQGSYNEQFF.

For the CDR3, the DNA is TGTGCCAGCAGTGAAGCGGGCAACGTAGCCAAAAACATTCAGTACTTC. Translation gives CASSEAGNVAKNIQYF. This rearrangement joins TRBV6-1 to TRBJ2-4; D remains ambiguous. CDR3 length equals 16 residues. Trimming took 0 bases from V and 0 from J, leaving 9 bases between them. Germline loops: CDR1 MNHNS, CDR2 SASEGT.

The chain combines TRBV28 with TRBJ2-6; D gene uncertain. Trimming took off 3 bases at V and 4 bases at J, with 10 bases between the two ends. The CDR3 extends over 15 amino acids. Germline-derived CDR1 and CDR2 are MDHEN and SYDVKM. The CDR3 sequence is CASSFRGSGANVLTF. In nucleotides, the CDR3 is TGTGCCAGCAGTTTTAGAGGTTCAGGGGCCAACGTCCTGACTTTC.